This T cell receptor beta chain was sequenced in a study of patients and donors after allogeneic stem cell transplantation. The CDR3 runs to 13 residues. TCRdb reanalysed the RT-PCR reads using MiXCR and keeps one entry per CDR3 protein. This table has hundreds of thousands of distinct CDR3 sequences, 16% appearing once. Material for sequencing was blood, either unsorted or a sorted T cell fraction (not recorded which). This chain joins TRBV21-1 and TRBJ2-5; the DNA was not compared with TRBD1, the D call given in the table. TRBV21-1 is tagged as a pseudogene. This clonotype was sampled from a human donor who was either an allogeneic HSCT recipient or a stem cell or donor lymphocyte infusion donor (not recorded which). It is not recorded whose cells these are; they may come from a transplant donor. The CDR3 region has the DNA TGTGCCAGCGGGACGCTAATCCAAGAGACCCAGTACTTC. This encodes CASGTLIQETQYF.